These 17 T cell receptor beta chains were sequenced from one sample in a study of cytomegalovirus exposure and HLA in healthy donors. PCR primers comprised 60 Vbeta and 13 Jbeta primers. The method was immunoSEQ multiplex PCR; TCRdb's version includes in-frame clones alone and lacks a portion of them. The repertoire holds approximately 110,000 clones, with 79% as singletons. The sample comprised PBMCs. The receptors shown here come from a young woman in good health and CMV-seropositive.

The chain is built from TRBV5-1 and TRBJ2-3; 7 positions match TRBD2. Germline CDR1 SGHRS, CDR2 YFSETQ. CDR3 size: 14 residues. J gave up 1 base and V 6 bases, and 5 bases lay outside the gene matches. The CDR3 region is CASTSGGRTDTQYF. The CDR3 DNA follows: TGCGCCAGCACCTCGGGGGGACGCACAGATACGCAGTATTTT.

The CDR3 DNA follows: TGTGCCAGCAGCTTGCTGACCGGGGAGGGAAACACCATATATTTT. Translated: CASSLLTGEGNTIYF. The chain carries TRBV5-4 and TRBJ1-3, with D unresolved. Germline CDR1 and CDR2: SGHNT and YYREEE (reference sequence). The CDR3 runs to 15 residues. With 1 base removed from V and 4 bases from J, the gap between germline ends came to 12 bases.

Here the CDR3 reads CASSYLSSVSYGYTF. The CDR3 DNA reads TGTGCCAGCAGTTACTTATCAAGCGTCTCGTATGGCTACACCTTC. This rearrangement joins TRBV6-5 to TRBJ1-2; D is unclear. The CDR3 consists of 15 residues. V was pared by 1 base and J by 5 bases, with 14 bases between. Germline V gene data show CDR1 as MNHEY and CDR2 as SVGAGI.

The gene calls are TRBV10-3 and TRBJ2-3; TRBD1 matches 10 bases. Germline V gene data show CDR1 as ENHRY and CDR2 as SYGVKD. V gave up 10 bases and J gave up 1 base; unmatched junction bases: 5. The CDR3 spans 14 residues. DNA for the CDR3: TGTGCCACCAGCGGGACAGGGGGCACAGATACGCAGTATTTT. This translates into CATSGTGGTDTQYF.

This sequence joins TRBV19 and TRBJ2-7; 8 bases line up with TRBD1. The CDR3 totals 17 residues. Germline assignment: CDR1 LNHDA and CDR2 SQIVND (reference sequence). V trimming: 3 bases; J trimming: 3 bases; junction bases outside the gene matches: 13. In DNA form, the CDR3 reads TGTGCCAGTAGTATCCTTGCTGGTGGACAGGGATACTACGAGCAGTACTTC. Translated: CASSILAGGQGYYEQYF.

This chain uses TRBV5-1 with TRBJ1-1; 10 bases match TRBD1. The CDR3 has 16 amino acids. Germline CDR1 reads SGHRS; CDR2 reads YFSETQ. J lost 5 bases, V lost 4 bases, and 11 bases had no gene match. CDR3 coding DNA: TGCGCCAGCAGCCAGACAGGGGGCAAAGGCCTTACTGAAGCTTTCTTT. It codes for CASSQTGGKGLTEAFF.

The V and J genes are TRBV5-1 and TRBJ1-1; D is undetermined. The germline gives CDR1 SGHRS, CDR2 YFSETQ. This CDR3 is built from 15 residues. Trimming took 4 bases from V and 1 from J, leaving 14 bases between them. The CDR3 reads CASSPHVESNTEAFF. The CDR3 coding sequence is TGCGCCAGCAGCCCCCATGTAGAATCGAACACTGAAGCTTTCTTT. The full variable domain, rest sourced from reference TRBV5-1 and TRBJ1-1, is KAGVTQTPRYLIKTRGQQVTLSCSPISGHRSVSWYQQTPGQGLQFLFEYFSETQRNKGNFPGRFSGRQFSNSRSEMNVSTLELGDSALYLCASSPHVESNTEAFFGQGTRLTVV.

CDR3 sequence reads: CASRIATNEKLFF. CDR3 in DNA: TGTGCCAGCAGAATAGCAACTAATGAAAAACTGTTTTTT. The chain links TRBV6-5 to TRBJ1-4; D not resolved. There are 13 residues in the CDR3. Trimming shortened V by 6 bases and J by 0 bases, and 5 bases separated the two germline ends. Germline V lookup: CDR1 MNHEY, CDR2 SVGAGI.

A single count supports this clone. V is TRBV7-9 and J is TRBJ1-1; no reliable D call. With 2 bases removed from V and 3 bases from J, the gap between germline ends came to 10 bases. The CDR3 runs 14 residues. The V gene's germline CDR1 is SEHNR and CDR2 FQNEAQ (reference sequence). The CDR3 reads CASSLSGSYTEAFF. The DNA of the CDR3 is TGTGCCAGCAGCTTATCTGGCTCTTACACTGAAGCTTTCTTT.

This clone came up once. The J gene is TRBJ2-7, the V gene TRBV6-6, with 8 positions matching TRBD2. V was pared by 0 bases and J by 4 bases, with 5 bases of the junction left unmatched. The CDR3 runs 15 residues. Per germline, CDR1 MNHNY and CDR2 SVGAGI (reference sequence). The CDR3 DNA sequence: TGTGCCAGCAGTTACTCAGGACGGGAGGGGTACGAGCAGTACTTC. It yields the protein CASSYSGREGYEQYF.

The chain joins TRBV15 to TRBJ1-1, with 8 bases fitting TRBD1. This CDR3 spans 13 amino acids. Trimming took 1 base from V and 7 from J; bases not matched to a gene: 2. Germline V CDR1 and CDR2: LNHNV, YYDKDF (reference sequence). As DNA, the CDR3 is TGTGCCACCAGCAGAGGACAGGGGAGTGAAGCTTTCTTT. It yields the protein CATSRGQGSEAFF.

The chain carries TRBV7-2 and TRBJ1-1; the D is unclear. There are 13 residues in the CDR3. CDR1 SGHTA and CDR2 FQGNSA come from the germline V gene. V lost 9 bases, J lost 4 bases, and 15 bases lay in between. The CDR3 reads CTRIPYFSTEAFF. CDR3 coding DNA: TGTACCAGAATACCATATTTCAGCACTGAAGCTTTCTTT.

This clone was observed a few times. The chain carries TRBV5-1 and TRBJ1-1, with TRBD1 as a possible D gene (5 bases). Between the trimmed V and J ends, which lost 3 bases and 5 bases, there was a span of 17 bases. The CDR3 length is 15 residues. Germline V lookup: CDR1 SGHRS, CDR2 YFSETQ. The CDR3 DNA reads as TGCGCCAGCAGCTCGGGGGACGCTGGCGGGACTGAAGCTTTCTTT. Translated, it gives CASSSGDAGGTEAFF.

This rearrangement joins TRBV15 to TRBJ1-2; TRBD1 aligns across 11 bases. CDR3 length equals 17 residues. Germline CDR1 LNHNV, CDR2 YYDKDF (reference sequence). Trimming cost V 1 base and J 4 bases; bases outside gene matches: 8. The DNA of the CDR3 is TGTGCCACCAGCAGAGGCCAAGGACAGGGGGCCATCTATGGCTACACCTTC. Protein sequence: CATSRGQGQGAIYGYTF.

CDR3 nucleotides: TGTGCCACCAGCGGCCGCAGGACAGGGCCTCAAGAGACCCAGTACTTC. It yields the protein CATSGRRTGPQETQYF. The genes are TRBV15 and TRBJ2-5; 8 bases line up with TRBD1. This CDR3 region has 16 residues. Germline V gene lookup returns CDR1 LNHNV and CDR2 YYDKDF (reference sequence). Germline trimming cut 5 bases from V and 2 bases from J; bases unmatched to any gene: 10.

V is TRBV5-6 and J is TRBJ1-2, with D possibly TRBD1 on 5 matching bases. This CDR3 has 15 residues. Looked up from germline, CDR1 is SGHDT and CDR2 is YYEEEE. Trimming shortened V by 4 bases and J by 2 bases, and 15 bases separated the two germline ends. The CDR3 sequence: CASSLTLTENYGYTF. The CDR3 DNA reads as TGTGCCAGCAGCCTCACCCTGACAGAGAACTATGGCTACACCTTC. Full variable domain (remainder filled in from reference TRBV5-6 and TRBJ1-2): DAGVTQSPTHLIKTRGQQVTLRCSPKSGHDTVSWYQQALGQGPQFIFQYYEEEERQRGNFPDRFSGHQFPNYSSELNVNALLLGDSALYLCASSLTLTENYGYTFGSGTRLTVV.

For the CDR3, the DNA is TGTGCCAGCATCTTCTCCTACAATGAGCAGTTCTTC. It is translated as CASIFSYNEQFF. The gene calls are TRBV2 and TRBJ2-1, with D uncertain. V was clipped by 7 bases and J by 0 bases, with 4 bases between them. Germline assignment: CDR1 SNHLY and CDR2 FYNNEI. This CDR3 is 12 amino acids long.